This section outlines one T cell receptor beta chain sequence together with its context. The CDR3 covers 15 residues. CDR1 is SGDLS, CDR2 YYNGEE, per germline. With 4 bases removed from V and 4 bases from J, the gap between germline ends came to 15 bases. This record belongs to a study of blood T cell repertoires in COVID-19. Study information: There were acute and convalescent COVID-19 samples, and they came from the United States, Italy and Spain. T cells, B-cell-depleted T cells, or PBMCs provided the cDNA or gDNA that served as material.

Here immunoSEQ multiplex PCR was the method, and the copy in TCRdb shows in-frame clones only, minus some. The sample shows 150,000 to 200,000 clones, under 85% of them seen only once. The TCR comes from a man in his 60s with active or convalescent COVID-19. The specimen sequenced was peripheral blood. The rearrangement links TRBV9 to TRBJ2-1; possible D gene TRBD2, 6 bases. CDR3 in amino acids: CASSSRGSGYNEQFF. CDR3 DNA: TGTGCCAGCAGCTCCCGTGGTAGCGGATACAATGAGCAGTTCTTC. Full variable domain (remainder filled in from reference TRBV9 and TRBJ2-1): DSGVTQTPKHLITATGQRVTLRCSPRSGDLSVYWYQQSLDQGLQFLIQYYNGEERAKGNILERFSAQQFPDLHSELNLSSLELGDSALYFCASSSRGSGYNEQFFGPGTRLTVL.